One sample yielded the 22 T cell receptor beta chains listed below, sequenced in a study of T cell responses to AZD1222 COVID-19 vaccine. Measured with immunoSEQ multiplex PCR; TCRdb has only the in-frame clones, and not every one. This sample has 160,000 or so clones, with about nine tenths found just once. Sequenced here: peripheral blood, sampled after recovery from COVID-19. These receptors all come from an adult who had recovered from COVID-19.

This clone showed up just a few times. The chain has TRBV29-1 and TRBJ2-1; 10 bases fit TRBD2. Trimming removed 7 bases from V and 5 bases from J; junction bases left unmatched: 8. The CDR3 is made up of 14 amino acids. Germline loops: CDR1 SQVTM, CDR2 ANQGSEA. The CDR3 region is CSASGTSENNEQFF. For the CDR3, the DNA is TGCAGCGCCTCCGGGACTAGCGAAAACAATGAGCAGTTCTTC.

The rearrangement joins TRBV4-3 to TRBJ1-5; TRBD1 agrees at 7 bases. This CDR3 region has 14 residues. The germline CDR1 and CDR2 sequences are LGHNA and YSLEER. Trimming took 0 bases from V and 4 from J; bases not matched to a gene: 0. The CDR3 loop is CASSQETGNQPQHF. DNA of the CDR3: TGCGCCAGCAGCCAAGAGACAGGGAATCAGCCCCAGCATTTT.

This clone has just a few counts. The V gene is TRBV4-1, the J gene TRBJ1-2, with a tentative D call TRBD1 (6 bases). This CDR3 has 16 amino acids. Trimming removed 3 bases from V and 3 bases from J, with 17 bases in between. Germline CDR1 is MGHRA and CDR2 is YSYEKL. The CDR3 bases are TGCGCCAGCAGCCAGGGAACACAGGGTCTTGACTATGGCTACACCTTC. It specifies CASSQGTQGLDYGYTF.

This rearrangement joins TRBV9 to TRBJ2-5; D may match TRBD1 or TRBD2 (6 bases each). There are 17 residues in the CDR3. Germline V gene lookup returns CDR1 SGDLS and CDR2 YYNGEE. Trimming cost V 4 bases and J 5 bases, with 24 bases left between them. CDR3 residues: CASSRGQGPGTGETQYF. CDR3 DNA: TGTGCCAGCAGCAGGGGTCAGGGGCCAGGGACTGGGGAGACCCAGTACTTC. The full variable domain, in which reference TRBV9 and TRBJ2-5 provide the parts outside the CDR3, is DSGVTQTPKHLITATGQRVTLRCSPRSGDLSVYWYQQSLDQGLQFLIQYYNGEERAKGNILERFSAQQFPDLHSELNLSSLELGDSALYFCASSRGQGPGTGETQYFGPGTRLLVL.

This clone was seen only a few times. This sequence joins TRBV9 and TRBJ1-1; tentative D call: TRBD1 (6 bases). CDR1 is SGDLS and CDR2 is YYNGEE in the germline V gene. V dropped 4 bases and J dropped 6 bases, with 16 bases sitting between them. The CDR3 spans 14 residues. CDR3 protein: CASSLGGSEAEAFF. The CDR3 DNA sequence: TGTGCCAGCAGCCTAGGGGGGTCAGAGGCTGAAGCTTTCTTT.

V is TRBV29-1 and J is TRBJ2-7; a possible D gene is TRBD1 (6 bases). The germline V gene has CDR1 SQVTM and CDR2 ANQGSEA. The V end was cut by 4 bases, the J end by 1 base, with 8 bases between. The CDR3 covers 12 residues. CDR3 sequence reads: CSVGGGSYEQYF. The CDR3 DNA follows: TGCAGCGTTGGAGGGGGATCCTACGAGCAGTACTTC.

The DNA for the CDR3 is TGTGCCAGCAGTGAGGGTTCGGGTAATGAAAAACTGTTTTTT. It translates to CASSEGSGNEKLFF. The V and J genes are TRBV25-1 and TRBJ1-4; no clear D gene. The CDR3 loop spans 14 amino acids. The V end was cut by 3 bases, the J end by 4 bases, with 9 bases between. Germline CDR1 reads MGHDK; CDR2 reads SYGVNS. The complete variable domain, with remaining parts taken from reference TRBV25-1 and TRBJ1-4, reads EADIYQTPRYLVIGTGKKITLECSQTMGHDKMYWYQQDPGMELHLIHYSYGVNSTEKGDLSSESTVSRIRTEHFPLTLESARPSHTSQYLCASSEGSGNEKLFFGSGTQLSVL.

The chain has TRBV7-7 and TRBJ1-5; TRBD1 matches 7 bases. Germline V gene data show CDR1 as SSHAT and CDR2 as FNYEAQ (reference sequence). The CDR3 has 15 amino acids. Trimming took 3 bases from V and 1 from J; bases not matched to a gene: 3. This CDR3 reads CASSLEGASNQPQHF. CDR3 nucleotide sequence: TGTGCCAGCAGCTTGGAGGGGGCGAGCAATCAGCCCCAGCATTTT.

CDR3 sequence reads: CASSKTGGWNQPQHF. For the CDR3, the DNA is TGTGCCAGCAGCAAGACAGGGGGCTGGAATCAGCCCCAGCATTTT. The genes are TRBV5-6 and TRBJ1-5, with 10 bases identical to TRBD1. Germline CDR1 SGHDT, CDR2 YYEEEE. V trimming: 4 bases; J trimming: 4 bases; junction bases outside the gene matches: 5. CDR3 length: 15 residues.

The CDR3 bases are TGCGCCAGCAGCCAGACTTGGACAGATACGCAGTATTTT. Residues: CASSQTWTDTQYF. The chain links TRBV10-1 to TRBJ2-3; D not resolved. V lost 6 bases and J lost 3, with 10 bases in between. The CDR3 totals 13 residues. Germline values: CDR1 WNHNN, CDR2 SYGVQD (reference sequence).

This chain uses TRBV9 with TRBJ1-5; TRBD1 might be the D (5 bases). Between the trimmed V and J ends, which lost 4 bases and 3 bases, there was a span of 11 bases. The CDR3 extends over 14 amino acids. Germline V lookup: CDR1 SGDLS, CDR2 YYNGEE. CDR3 in DNA: TGTGCCAGCAGCATTGACAGAGACAATCAGCCCCAGCATTTT. Its translation: CASSIDRDNQPQHF.

V is TRBV9 and J is TRBJ2-2; the D is unclear. The length of the CDR3 is 15 residues. CDR1 and CDR2 (germline): SGDLS, YYNGEE. V was shortened by 0 bases and J by 5 bases, with 11 bases between the two germline ends. The CDR3 spells CASSVASTRTGELFF. In DNA, the CDR3 is TGTGCCAGCAGCGTAGCGTCCACGCGGACCGGGGAGCTGTTTTTT.

This clone has a handful of counts. The J gene is TRBJ1-1, the V gene TRBV27; 8 nucleotides agree with TRBD1. Per germline, CDR1 MNHEY and CDR2 SMNVEV (reference sequence). This CDR3 region has 15 residues. V was pared by 5 bases and J by 1 base, with 6 bases of the junction left unmatched. The CDR3 DNA is TGTGCCAGCAGTATACGCGGGACAGGGAACACTGAAGCTTTCTTT. Protein sequence: CASSIRGTGNTEAFF.

The DNA of the CDR3 is TGTGCCAGCAGACTGACAGGGTCCGGACAGCCCCAGCATTTT. This gives the protein CASRLTGSGQPQHF. This sequence joins TRBV28 and TRBJ1-5, with 7 bases lining up with TRBD1. This CDR3 contains 14 residues. Unmatched junction bases numbered 9, after V lost 6 bases and J lost 7 bases. Per germline, CDR1 MDHEN and CDR2 SYDVKM.

Written as DNA, the CDR3 is TGTGCCAGCAGGCCCCCCGGGGGGTACGAGCAGTACTTC. Translation gives CASRPPGGYEQYF. This rearrangement joins TRBV6-5 to TRBJ2-7; 7 nucleotides match TRBD2. J was trimmed by 4 bases and V by 6 bases; bases with no gene match: 6. From germline, CDR1 is MNHEY and CDR2 SVGAGI. The CDR3 is made up of 13 amino acids.

This chain uses TRBV3-1 (or the pseudogene TRBV3-2) with TRBJ1-5, with 11 bases that match TRBD1. The CDR3 spans 15 residues. The V gene's germline CDR1 is LGHDT and CDR2 YNNKEL (reference sequence). The V segment lost 1 base and the J segment 6 bases; nucleotides outside the gene matches: 2. The CDR3 nucleotides are TGTGCCAGCAGCCAAGGGACAGGGGGCGGTCAGCCCCAGCATTTT. Translated, it gives CASSQGTGGGQPQHF.

This clone showed up just once. This sequence joins TRBV29-1 and TRBJ2-7, with D unclear. The CDR3 consists of 13 residues. CDR1 and CDR2 from the germline V gene are SQVTM and ANQGSEA. V was pared by 5 bases and J by 0 bases, with 11 bases between. CDR3: CSVSPGSSYEQYF. The CDR3 DNA reads as TGCAGCGTTTCCCCGGGCAGCTCCTACGAGCAGTACTTC.

The CDR3 DNA is TGTGCCAGCAGCTTAGCGGGAGGGCCAACAGATACGCAGTATTTT. Its translation is CASSLAGGPTDTQYF. The V gene is TRBV7-2, the J gene TRBJ2-3; 7 nucleotides align to TRBD2. This CDR3 spans 15 amino acids. Germline V gene sequence: CDR1 SGHTA, CDR2 FQGNSA. Trimming removed 0 bases from V and 3 bases from J; junction bases left unmatched: 3. The complete variable domain, with remaining parts taken from reference TRBV7-2 and TRBJ2-3, reads GAGVSQSPSNKVTEKGKDVELRCDPISGHTALYWYRQSLGQGLEFLIYFQGNSAPDKSGLPSDRFSAERTGGSVSTLTIQRTQQEDSAVYLCASSLAGGPTDTQYFGPGTRLTVL.

This clone was recorded a few times. The rearrangement uses TRBV5-1 and TRBJ2-3; D is unresolved. CDR3 length equals 16 residues. In germline, CDR1 is SGHRS, CDR2 YFSETQ. Trimming took 2 bases from V and 1 from J, leaving 14 bases between them. CDR3 bases: TGCGCCAGCAGCTTCCGGTCCCCTCCAGGCACAGATACGCAGTATTTT. Translation: CASSFRSPPGTDTQYF.

The rearrangement uses TRBV10-3 and TRBJ1-1; maybe TRBD1 (6 bases). This CDR3 contains 15 residues. Between the trimmed V and J ends, which lost 0 bases and 4 bases, there was a span of 12 bases. Germline-derived CDR1 and CDR2 are ENHRY and SYGVKD. The CDR3 coding sequence is TGTGCCATCAGTGAGTCGGGGGGGGCGGTCACTGAAGCTTTCTTT. Its protein product is CAISESGGAVTEAFF.

This sequence joins TRBV10-1 and TRBJ1-1; TRBD1 aligns across 7 bases. CDR3 size: 13 residues. Germline values: CDR1 WNHNN, CDR2 SYGVQD (reference sequence). Germline trimming cut 10 bases from V and 5 bases from J; bases unmatched to any gene: 10. CDR3 DNA: TGCGCCACCTCGACAGGGACCGGGACTGAAGCTTTCTTT. It is translated as CATSTGTGTEAFF.

The chain uses TRBV9 and TRBJ1-2; 8 nucleotides match TRBD1. The germline V gene has CDR1 SGDLS and CDR2 YYNGEE. Trimming cost V 4 bases and J 1 base; bases outside gene matches: 9. The CDR3 covers 16 residues. CDR3 amino acids: CASSPQGTGLNYGYTF. The CDR3 coding sequence is TGTGCCAGCAGCCCCCAAGGGACAGGACTTAACTATGGCTACACCTTC. The entire variable domain, with the rest obtained from reference TRBV9 and TRBJ1-2, is as follows: DSGVTQTPKHLITATGQRVTLRCSPRSGDLSVYWYQQSLDQGLQFLIQYYNGEERAKGNILERFSAQQFPDLHSELNLSSLELGDSALYFCASSPQGTGLNYGYTFGSGTRLTVV.